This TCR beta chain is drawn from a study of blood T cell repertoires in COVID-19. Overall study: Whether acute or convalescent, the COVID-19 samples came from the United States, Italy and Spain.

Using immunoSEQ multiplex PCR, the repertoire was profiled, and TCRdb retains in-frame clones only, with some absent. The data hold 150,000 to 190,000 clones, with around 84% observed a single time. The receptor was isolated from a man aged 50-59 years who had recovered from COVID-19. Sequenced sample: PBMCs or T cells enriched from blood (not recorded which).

The CDR3 is CASSMAGTGGTGELFF. For the CDR3, the DNA is TGCGCCAGCAGCATGGCAGGGACAGGGGGCACCGGGGAGCTGTTTTTT. This chain joins TRBV5-1 and TRBJ2-2, with 11 positions matching TRBD1. V shed 4 bases, J shed 4 bases, and the junction held 6 bases outside the gene matches. This CDR3 is 16 amino acids long. The germline V gene has CDR1 SGHRS and CDR2 YFSETQ.